The entry that follows covers one TCR beta chain sequence. Antigen unknown. Germline CDR1 and CDR2: LGHNA and YNFKEQ. The length of the CDR3 is 15 residues. Trimming removed 0 bases from V and 6 bases from J, with 12 bases in between. These data are taken from a study of T cell repertoires in cytomegalovirus infection. Using its own MiXCR run on the reads, TCRdb lists one record per CDR3 protein. Here the sample spans over 250,000 distinct CDR3 sequences, 20% to 25% being singletons. The chain is built from TRBV4-2 and TRBJ2-1; D is possibly TRBD1 (5 bases). The source material was cultured PBMCs, sampled from culture after CMV antigen stimulation. This sequence was found in a human donor in good health (CMV status not recorded). Some clones in this sample may be carry-over from other donors' samples. The CDR3 is CASSQDWGLPNEQFF. CDR3 bases: TGTGCCAGCAGCCAAGATTGGGGCCTTCCCAATGAGCAGTTCTTC.